Detailed here is one TCR beta chain. This specimen comes from a study of blood T cell repertoires in COVID-19. Study-level information: Acute and convalescent COVID-19 samples came from the United States, Italy and Spain. PBMCs, B-cell-depleted T cells, or T cells were the source of the cDNA or gDNA that made up the material.

Original processing methods: The authors estimated nucleated cell counts from reference gene primer amplification. Sequencing was performed with immunoSEQ multiplex PCR; in TCRdb, only in-frame clones are kept and a portion is missing. That table furnishes V, J and clone size, whereas the DNA furnished D and trimming. This sample has over 45,000 clones, with about 89% found just once. The source of this sequence is a woman in her sixties with active COVID-19. Input material: peripheral blood.

The CDR3 loop is CASSLRTGGTDTQYF. The CDR3 DNA reads TGCGCCAGCAGCTTGCGGACAGGAGGCACAGATACGCAGTATTTT. The genes are TRBV5-1 and TRBJ2-3, with 7 bases matching TRBD1. The CDR3 has 15 residues. V trimming: 1 base; J trimming: 1 base; junction bases outside the gene matches: 3. Germline V CDR1 and CDR2: SGHRS, YFSETQ.